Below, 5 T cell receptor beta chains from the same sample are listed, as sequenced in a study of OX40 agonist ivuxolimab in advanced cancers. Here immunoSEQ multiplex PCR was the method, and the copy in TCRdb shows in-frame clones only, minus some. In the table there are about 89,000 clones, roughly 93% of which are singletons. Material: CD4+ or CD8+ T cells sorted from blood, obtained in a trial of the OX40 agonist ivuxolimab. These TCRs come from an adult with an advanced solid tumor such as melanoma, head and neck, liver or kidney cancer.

DNA of the CDR3: TGTGCCAGCTCACCGGGAAGAGTAGTCTACGAGCAGTACTTC. It translates to CASSPGRVVYEQYF. This sequence joins TRBV18 and TRBJ2-7, with no clear D. The germline V gene has CDR1 KGHSH and CDR2 LQKENI. The V gene lost 3 bases and the J gene lost 3 bases, with 12 bases spanning the gap. This CDR3 comprises 14 residues. The full variable domain, rest sourced from reference TRBV18 and TRBJ2-7, is NAGVMQNPRHLVRRRGQEARLRCSPMKGHSHVYWYRQLPEEGLKFMVYLQKENIIDESGMPKERFSAEFPKEGPSILRIQQVVRGDSAAYFCASSPGRVVYEQYFGPGTRLTVT.

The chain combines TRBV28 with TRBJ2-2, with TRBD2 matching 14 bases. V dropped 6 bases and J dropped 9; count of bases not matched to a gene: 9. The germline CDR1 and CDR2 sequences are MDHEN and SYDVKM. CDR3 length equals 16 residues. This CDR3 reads CASSPGLAGGPRELFF. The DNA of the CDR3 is TGTGCCAGCAGCCCCGGACTAGCGGGAGGACCCCGGGAGCTGTTTTTT.

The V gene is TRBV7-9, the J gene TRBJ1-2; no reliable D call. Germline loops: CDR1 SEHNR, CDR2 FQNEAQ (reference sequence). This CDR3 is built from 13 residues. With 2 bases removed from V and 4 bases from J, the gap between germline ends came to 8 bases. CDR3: CASSLTAFYGYTF. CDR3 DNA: TGTGCCAGCAGCTTAACGGCCTTCTATGGCTACACCTTC.

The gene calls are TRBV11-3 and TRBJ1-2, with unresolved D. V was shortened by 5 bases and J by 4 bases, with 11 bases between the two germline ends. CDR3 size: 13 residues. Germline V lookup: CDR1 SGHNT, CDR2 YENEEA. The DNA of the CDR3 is TGTGCCAGCAGCCCCGGGATAGGCTATGGCTACACCTTC. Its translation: CASSPGIGYGYTF.

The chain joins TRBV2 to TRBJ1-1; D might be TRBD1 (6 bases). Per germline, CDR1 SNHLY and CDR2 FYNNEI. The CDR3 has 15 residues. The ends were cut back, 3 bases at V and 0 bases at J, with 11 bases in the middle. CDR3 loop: CASSDKQGLNTEAFF. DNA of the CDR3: TGTGCCAGCAGTGATAAGCAGGGGCTGAACACTGAAGCTTTCTTT.